Listed below are T cell receptor beta chains from one sample, sequenced in a study of blood T cell repertoires in COVID-19. Method: immunoSEQ multiplex PCR; TCRdb's copy keeps in-frame clones and lacks some. The sample comprises 130,000 or so clones, around four fifths of which are singletons, and 2.4% rests with the top ten. The specimen sequenced was PBMCs or T cells enriched from blood (not recorded which). Receptors originate from a man aged 35 to 55 with acute COVID-19. CDR3s include the opening cysteine and the closing phenylalanine or tryptophan. The D gene is left open where the match is weak. Clone size is given for some rows only: seen once, a few or many times, or a class if the clone is expanded.

D gene,clone size,J gene,V gene,CDR3 protein,CDR3 DNA
-,-,TRBJ1-5,TRBV27,CASTSSHSNQPQHF,TGTGCCAGCACTTCTAGCCACTCCAATCAGCCCCAGCATTTT
TRBD1,-,TRBJ2-5,TRBV4-1,CASSQEGTGRAKTQYF,TGCGCCAGCAGCCAAGAAGGGACAGGGCGGGCAAAGACCCAGTACTTC
-,-,TRBJ1-2,TRBV10-3,CAISESEVRGYTF,TGTGCCATCAGTGAGTCGGAGGTCCGGGGCTACACCTTC
-,-,TRBJ2-2,TRBV10-1,CASSLTLNTGELFF,TGCGCCAGCAGTTTGACACTGAACACCGGGGAGCTGTTTTTT
-,once,TRBJ2-2,TRBV3-1/TRBV3-2,CASSQGAGAYTGELFF,TGTGCCAGCAGCCAAGGGGCGGGGGCGTACACCGGGGAGCTGTTTTTT
-,-,TRBJ2-3,TRBV5-1,CASSLDGEASTDTQYF,TGCGCCAGCAGCTTGGACGGGGAGGCTAGCACAGATACGCAGTATTTT
TRBD1,-,TRBJ1-2,TRBV5-1,CASSLAETGDYGYTF,TGCGCCAGCAGCTTGGCCGAGACAGGGGACTATGGCTACACCTTC
-,-,TRBJ2-5,TRBV7-2,CASSDGQGGTQYF,TGTGCCAGCAGCGACGGCCAGGGAGGAACCCAGTACTTC
-,-,TRBJ1-1,TRBV6-1,CASSEEGQSTEAFF,TGTGCCAGCAGTGAAGAAGGACAGAGTACCGAAGCTTTCTTT
-,-,TRBJ1-1,TRBV9,CASSVGWGLTATEAFF,TGTGCCAGCAGCGTAGGGTGGGGCCTAACTGCCACTGAAGCTTTCTTT
-,-,TRBJ2-3,TRBV3-1/TRBV3-2,CASSQTSQSSTDTQYF,TGTGCCAGCAGCCAAACTAGCCAGTCTAGCACAGATACGCAGTATTTT
TRBD2,-,TRBJ2-1,TRBV3-1/TRBV3-2,CASSQELAGINEQFF,TGTGCCAGCAGCCAAGAACTAGCGGGGATCAATGAGCAGTTCTTC
TRBD1,-,TRBJ2-7,TRBV5-4,CASTLGGTGYYEQYF,TGTGCCAGCACCCTAGGGGGGACAGGGTATTACGAGCAGTACTTC
TRBD2,-,TRBJ2-7,TRBV6-5,CASSRGLAEPYEQYF,TGTGCCAGCAGCCGCGGACTAGCGGAGCCCTACGAGCAGTACTTC
TRBD2,few,TRBJ2-7,TRBV19,CASSSPGGSYEQYF,TGTGCCAGTAGTTCTCCGGGAGGTTCCTACGAGCAGTACTTC
TRBD1,-,TRBJ1-1,TRBV11-2,CASSSQGASTEAFF,TGTGCCAGCAGCTCACAGGGGGCGTCCACTGAAGCTTTCTTT
-,-,TRBJ1-1,TRBV10-2,CASSAYGDTEAFF,TGCGCCAGCAGTGCCTACGGGGACACTGAAGCTTTCTTT
TRBD2,few,TRBJ2-7,TRBV27,CASPKREYEQYF,TGTGCCAGCCCTAAGCGGGAGTACGAGCAGTACTTC
-,once,TRBJ1-6,TRBV7-3,CASSLRQGRNSPLHF,TGTGCCAGCAGCTTAAGGCAGGGGCGGAATTCACCCCTCCACTTT
TRBD2,-,TRBJ2-5,TRBV2,CASSEDSGLAGGETQYF,TGTGCCAGCAGTGAAGATTCGGGACTAGCGGGAGGAGAGACCCAGTACTTC
-,-,TRBJ1-5,TRBV7-2,CASSSEGEQPQHF,TGTGCCAGCAGCTCCGAGGGGGAACAGCCCCAGCATTTT
-,once,TRBJ2-2,TRBV3-1/TRBV3-2,CASTVEGGTGELFF,TGTGCCAGCACCGTGGAAGGGGGCACCGGGGAGCTGTTTTTT
TRBD2,-,TRBJ2-7,TRBV27,CASSFKPFEAGASYEQYF,TGTGCCAGCAGTTTCAAACCCTTTGAGGCGGGAGCCTCCTACGAGCAGTACTTC
-,-,TRBJ2-2,TRBV5-1,CASSLVGVWATGELFF,TGCGCCAGCAGCTTGGTCGGGGTATGGGCCACCGGGGAGCTGTTTTTT
-,-,TRBJ1-3,TRBV2,CASSLGRGNTIYF,TGTGCCAGCAGTCTAGGGAGAGGAAACACCATATATTTT
TRBD2,-,TRBJ2-5,TRBV5-1,CASSLALAGVRETQYF,TGCGCCAGCAGCTTGGCACTAGCGGGAGTACGAGAGACCCAGTACTTC
TRBD1,-,TRBJ2-2,TRBV11-3,CASSSTGGWDTGELFF,TGTGCCAGCAGCTCCACAGGGGGCTGGGACACCGGGGAGCTGTTTTTT